The sequence of this T cell receptor (beta chain) was determined in a study of B cell selection in AIRE deficiency. Data came from immunoSEQ multiplex PCR; TCRdb stores just in-frame clones and leaves some out. The table has roughly 25,000 clones, roughly 96% seen once. In germline, CDR1 is SGHDT, CDR2 YYEEEE. The CDR3 is 11 residues long. V lost 3 bases to trimming and J lost 5 bases, with 5 bases between them. The study, taken as a whole, reports: TCRbeta-only data showed roughly two fifths of shared healthy Treg sequences in healthy Tconv.

This clone was detected once. Antigen: not known. Other DNA sequences in this specimen translate into the identical CDR3. CD4+CD127+ cells were sorted as the conventional CD4 T cells. The rearrangement joins TRBV5-6 to TRBJ2-5; the D is unclear. The receptor comes from a human donor in good health. The specimen was CD4+CD127+ conventional T cells sorted from PBMCs. The CDR3 bases are TGTGCCAGCAGCTCCTGGGAGACCCAGTACTTC. Amino acids: CASSSWETQYF.